Sequencing of this T cell receptor beta chain was carried out in a study of OX40 agonist ivuxolimab in advanced cancers. About the study as a whole: The costimulatory receptor OX40 (CD134) was targeted by ivuxolimab, a fully human IgG2 agonistic monoclonal antibody. Partial responses were achieved by three dose-escalation patients, of whom one had hepatocellular carcinoma and two had cutaneous melanoma. Of the approximately 50 patients in dose escalation, 19 had hepatocellular carcinoma, around 15 had melanoma, 9 had renal cell carcinoma and 9 had head and neck cancer. Patients were allowed to have had prior anti-PD-1, anti-PD-L1 or anti-CTLA-4 therapy, and roughly 40% of the dose-escalation patients had previously received checkpoint inhibitors. In the dose-escalation cohort, 82.7% of patients were male, and the mean age was roughly 60 years, with a range of about 20 to 90. The paper describes the monotherapy dose-escalation part (N = 52 patients) of the phase I trial of ivuxolimab. Intravenous ivuxolimab was administered to patients every 2 weeks at six dose levels: 0.01, 0.1, 0.3, 1.5, 3 and 10 mg/kg. Peripheral TCRbeta sequencing was intended to test whether TCR sequence diversity was altered and clonal T-cell expansion was caused by ivuxolimab.

Notes on this clone: This clone's antigen is unknown. No clone much larger than this one lies a single base away; base qualities are absent.

Genomic DNA was extracted from sorted cells for sequencing of the TCRbeta CDR3 region. The immunoSEQ Assay was used to sequence the TCRbeta CDR3 regions. TCRdb holds this immuneACCESS table with in-frame rearrangements only. Some clones are missing; in checked studies, unresolved V genes explain under half, and the rest has no known cause. This sample comprises about 47,000 clones, around 83% of them detected only once. Roughly 2.5% of the sample lies in the top ten. The trial excluded patients who had a history of autoimmune disease or who were on systemic immunosuppression. Peripheral blood for TCR sequencing was collected from all dose cohorts at baseline, on cycle 4 day 1, and on cycle 7 day 1. The samples were taken from a phase I, first-in-human, multicenter, open-label dose-escalation trial of ivuxolimab. Adults with locally advanced or metastatic melanoma, renal cell carcinoma, hepatocellular carcinoma or head and neck squamous cell carcinoma were enrolled in the trial. CD4+ and CD8+ T cells were sorted separately from peripheral blood before TCR sequencing.

From the cysteine through the phenylalanine, the CDR3 covers 15 amino acids. Only the CDR3 portion is preserved as DNA: 45 bases, with reading frame beginning at the first base. At the junction V is shortened by 5 bases and J by 1 base, with 14 bases in between. From the germline V gene (reference sequence), CDR1 is LNHDA and CDR2 is SQIVND. The investigation overall reported the following: At doses of 0.1 to 3.0 mg/kg, clonal expansion of both CD4+ and CD8+ T cells in blood was seen between baseline and week 6. Partial responders in the 0.1-3.0 mg/kg groups had among the lowest normalized peripheral clonal expansion, especially among CD8+ T cells. Low levels of normalized T-cell clonal expansion were also seen in some patients who did not respond. On average, CD8+ T cells showed more expanded clones than CD4+ T cells after ivuxolimab. Antigen specificity was not determined for the clonally expanded peripheral T cells.

This TCR derives from an adult with an advanced solid tumor such as melanoma, head and neck, liver or kidney cancer. The chain was built from TRBV19 and TRBJ1-1; D gene: possibly TRBD1, on 6 matching bases. Sequenced material: CD4+ or CD8+ T cells sorted from blood, taken in a trial of the OX40 agonist ivuxolimab. The DNA sequence reads TGTGCCAGTAGTCCCATGACAGGCTGGAACACTGAAGCTTTCTTT. This codes for CASSPMTGWNTEAFF.